These T cell receptor beta chains were read from a single sample in a study of shared clonotypes between healthy human individuals. Here immunoSEQ multiplex PCR was the method, and the copy in TCRdb shows in-frame clones only, minus some. Of around 700,000 clones listed, about three quarters are singletons. The specimen sequenced was memory CD4+ T cells sorted from blood. The receptors were sampled from a woman in her twenties or thirties in good health. Both conserved end residues are part of each CDR3. The order of the fields is J gene, V gene, D gene, CDR3 length, clone size, CDR3 protein, CDR3 DNA. A D gene is named only where the DNA matches it firmly. A row's size may be missing; if present it is once, few, many or a size class.

>TRBJ2-5|TRBV29-1|.|15|many
CSVLPGNSGQETQYF
TGCAGCGTTCTACCCGGGAATAGCGGTCAAGAGACCCAGTACTTC
>TRBJ1-1|TRBV10-3|.|13|few
CAITPTGRTEAFF
TGTGCCATCACGCCAACAGGGCGCACTGAAGCTTTCTTT
>TRBJ2-1|TRBV5-1|.|17|.
CASRDLRLGDGFNEQFF
TGCGCCAGCCGCGACCTCCGATTGGGGGACGGGTTCAATGAGCAGTTCTTC
>TRBJ1-2|TRBV28|.|15|.
CASSGSGRGRDGYTF
TGTGCCAGCAGTGGGTCGGGAAGGGGCAGGGATGGCTACACCTTC
>TRBJ1-2|TRBV6-5|TRBD1|14|.
CASSFGTGDYGYTF
TGTGCCAGCAGCTTCGGGACAGGAGACTATGGCTACACCTTC
>TRBJ2-5|TRBV7-9|.|13|.
CASSLGRSETQYF
TGTGCCAGCAGCTTGGGGAGGTCGGAGACCCAGTACTTC
>TRBJ2-3|TRBV5-1|.|19|few
CASSPGRGARGTSTDTQYF
TGCGCCAGCAGCCCAGGTAGGGGCGCGAGAGGAACTAGCACAGATACGCAGTATTTT
>TRBJ1-5|TRBV11-2|.|13|.
CASSRGVGLPQHF
TGTGCCAGCAGCCGAGGAGTCGGGTTGCCCCAGCATTTT
>TRBJ2-1|TRBV5-4|TRBD1|15|.
CASSYDRGTYNEQFF
TGTGCCAGCAGCTACGACAGGGGAACTTACAATGAGCAGTTCTTC
>TRBJ1-5|TRBV6-5|TRBD1|14|.
CASSSDRDGQPQHF
TGTGCCAGCAGCTCCGACAGGGACGGTCAGCCCCAGCATTTT
>TRBJ2-7|TRBV28|.|14|.
CASSLPDRANEQYF
TGTGCCAGCAGTTTACCGGATCGAGCAAACGAGCAGTACTTC
>TRBJ2-3|TRBV6-5|.|14|.
CASSRDWLTDTQYF
TGTGCCAGCAGTCGGGACTGGCTAACAGATACGCAGTATTTT
>TRBJ2-7|TRBV6-5|.|15|.
CASSPTAHEAYEQYF
TGTGCCAGCAGCCCCACCGCCCACGAAGCCTACGAGCAGTACTTC
>TRBJ2-3|TRBV19|.|13|few
CASSTPNGTPQYF
TGTGCCAGTAGTACCCCCAACGGGACTCCTCAGTATTTT
>TRBJ2-2|TRBV30|.|13|.
CAWSSVGPGELFF
TGTGCCTGGAGCAGCGTGGGCCCCGGGGAGCTGTTTTTT
>TRBJ1-5|TRBV28|.|15|.
CASSLSGGGNQPQHF
TGTGCCAGCAGTCTCTCGGGGGGAGGCAATCAGCCCCAGCATTTT
>TRBJ2-3|TRBV11-2|.|15|.
CASSLAGAGTQAQYF
TGTGCCAGCAGCTTAGCGGGGGCAGGGACTCAGGCGCAGTATTTT
>TRBJ2-1|TRBV6-5|TRBD1|14|many
CASSPSGDRDEQFF
TGTGCCAGCAGTCCCTCAGGAGACAGGGATGAGCAGTTCTTC
>TRBJ1-2|TRBV28|.|13|.
CASSRTANYGYTF
TGTGCCAGCAGCCGGACAGCTAACTATGGCTACACCTTC
>TRBJ1-3|TRBV5-6|.|12|.
CASSFSTDTIYF
TGTGCCAGCAGCTTCTCCACGGACACCATATATTTT
>TRBJ2-7|TRBV14|.|13|once
CASRAQSSYEQYF
TGTGCCAGCAGGGCGCAGAGCTCCTACGAGCAGTACTTC
>TRBJ2-1|TRBV29-1|.|12|.
CSTYFNGYEQFF
TGCAGCACTTACTTTAATGGGTATGAGCAGTTCTTC
>TRBJ1-5|TRBV2|.|14|.
CASSEARGSQPQHF
TGTGCCAGCAGTGAAGCGAGGGGTTCACAGCCCCAGCATTTT
>TRBJ2-3|TRBV30|.|13|few
CAWSGTGTDTQYF
TGTGCCTGGAGTGGGACAGGCACAGATACGCAGTATTTT
>TRBJ2-7|TRBV11-2|TRBD1|15|many
CASSPRQGGAYEQYF
TGTGCCAGCAGCCCTCGACAGGGGGGAGCCTACGAGCAGTACTTC
>TRBJ2-7|TRBV5-1|TRBD2|16|.
CASSQKGLAATYEQYF
TGCGCCAGCAGCCAAAAGGGACTAGCGGCTACCTACGAGCAGTACTTC
>TRBJ2-5|TRBV28|TRBD1|14|.
CASSFSGLQGAQYF
TGTGCCAGCAGTTTTTCAGGGTTACAGGGGGCCCAGTACTTC
>TRBJ2-7|TRBV4-2|.|16|.
CASSQKKRTDSYEQYF
TGTGCCAGCAGCCAAAAAAAAAGGACGGATTCTTACGAGCAGTACTTC
>TRBJ2-5|TRBV28|TRBD1|13|.
CASGDRVEETQYF
TGTGCCAGCGGGGACAGGGTTGAAGAGACCCAGTACTTC
>TRBJ1-5|TRBV6-6|TRBD1|14|.
CASSFRGGEQPQHF
TGTGCCAGCAGTTTCCGAGGGGGCGAGCAGCCCCAGCATTTT
>TRBJ1-3|TRBV11-2|.|14|few
CASTRGLTGNTIYF
TGTGCCAGCACCCGGGGACTAACTGGAAACACCATATATTTT
>TRBJ1-1|TRBV5-4|.|15|.
CASSPSYRAHTEAFF
TGTGCCAGCAGCCCGAGCTACAGGGCCCACACTGAAGCTTTCTTT
>TRBJ2-5|TRBV19|TRBD1|16|once
CASSPPGQRGRETQYF
TGTGCCAGTAGTCCACCGGGACAGAGGGGTCGCGAGACCCAGTACTTC
>TRBJ2-1|TRBV4-1|TRBD2|17|.
CASSQHPGTSDYNEQFF
TGCGCCAGCAGCCAACACCCCGGGACTAGCGACTACAATGAGCAGTTCTTC
>TRBJ1-1|TRBV28|TRBD1|15|many
CASSLYRGQGTEAFF
TGTGCCAGCAGTTTATACAGGGGGCAGGGCACTGAAGCTTTCTTT
>TRBJ1-5|TRBV18|.|14|.
CASSPDADNQPQHF
TGTGCCAGCTCACCCGACGCGGACAATCAGCCCCAGCATTTT
>TRBJ2-7|TRBV5-6|.|17|once
CASSFGFGSGQLYEQYF
TGTGCCAGCAGCTTTGGTTTTGGGTCAGGGCAACTCTACGAGCAGTACTTC
>TRBJ2-1|TRBV4-1|.|14|.
CASSQESRMSEQFF
TGCGCCAGCAGCCAAGAGAGTAGAATGAGTGAGCAGTTCTTC
>TRBJ2-2|TRBV30|.|14|.
CAWRGNGDTGELFF
TGTGCCTGGAGGGGTAACGGGGACACCGGGGAGCTGTTTTTT
>TRBJ2-2|TRBV28|TRBD1|15|few
CASSPDRGYTGELFF
TGTGCCAGCAGCCCTGACAGGGGGTATACCGGGGAGCTGTTTTTT
>TRBJ2-7|TRBV21-1|.|22|.
CASSKGPWTGTSGRPRSYEQYF
TGTGCCAGCAGCAAAGGCCCTTGGACGGGGACTAGCGGGAGGCCCCGCTCCTACGAGCAGTACTTC
>TRBJ2-7|TRBV6-6|TRBD2|15|.
CASRMTSGRKNEQYF
TGTGCCAGCAGGATGACTAGCGGGAGAAAAAACGAGCAGTACTTC
>TRBJ2-5|TRBV10-3|TRBD2|15|.
CAISDGTSGQETQYF
TGTGCCATCAGTGACGGGACTAGCGGCCAAGAGACCCAGTACTTC
>TRBJ2-7|TRBV19|.|14|few
CASSIARSSYEQYF
TGTGCCAGTAGTATAGCCAGAAGCTCCTACGAGCAGTACTTC
>TRBJ2-7|TRBV6-6|.|16|.
CASSYSSPGASYEQYF
TGTGCCAGCAGTTACTCGTCCCCGGGAGCTTCCTACGAGCAGTACTTC
>TRBJ1-1|TRBV19|.|13|.
CASSIAGQAKAFF
TGTGCCAGTAGTATAGCAGGGCAGGCGAAAGCTTTCTTT
>TRBJ2-2|TRBV19|TRBD2|17|.
CASSIWASGTNTGELFF
TGTGCCAGTAGTATATGGGCTAGCGGGACGAACACCGGGGAGCTGTTTTTT
>TRBJ2-5|TRBV6-1|.|12|.
CASRPGVGTQYF
TGTGCCAGCAGACCAGGGGTGGGGACCCAGTACTTC
>TRBJ2-5|TRBV15|.|14|.
CATSRDADQETQYF
TGTGCCACCAGCAGAGACGCAGACCAAGAGACCCAGTACTTC
>TRBJ2-5|TRBV25-1|TRBD1|18|.
CASGTNRYGQEIQETQYF
TGTGCCAGCGGGACAAACCGATATGGACAGGAGATACAAGAGACCCAGTACTTC
>TRBJ1-1|TRBV15|TRBD1|17|.
CATSREPPGGYNTEAFF
TGTGCCACCAGCAGGGAACCTCCAGGGGGCTATAACACTGAAGCTTTCTTT
>TRBJ2-3|TRBV27|TRBD2|15|.
CASRSSGRRTDTQYF
TGTGCCAGCAGATCTAGCGGGAGGAGGACAGATACGCAGTATTTT
>TRBJ2-7|TRBV18|TRBD2|16|.
CASSPPGGVAGAEQYF
TGTGCCAGCTCACCACCCGGGGGGGTAGCGGGAGCCGAGCAGTACTTC
>TRBJ2-5|TRBV6-6|.|13|.
CASSGGVSQTQYF
TGTGCCAGCAGCGGAGGGGTTTCGCAGACCCAGTACTTC
>TRBJ2-3|TRBV6-5|.|13|.
CASASVVTDTQYF
TGTGCCAGCGCTTCTGTAGTCACAGATACGCAGTATTTT
>TRBJ2-5|TRBV7-6|.|15|.
CASSSSPASQETQYF
TGTGCCAGCAGCTCGTCCCCAGCTAGCCAAGAGACCCAGTACTTC
>TRBJ1-5|TRBV19|.|15|.
CASSIPRYSNQPQHF
TGTGCCAGTAGTATCCCCCGTTATAGCAATCAGCCCCAGCATTTT
>TRBJ2-2|TRBV7-3|TRBD2|16|.
CASRLAGGASSGELFF
TGTGCCAGCAGACTAGCGGGAGGGGCGAGCTCCGGGGAGCTGTTTTTT
>TRBJ1-2|TRBV7-8|.|13|.
CASSYRTGAGYTF
TGTGCCAGCAGCTACCGGACCGGGGCGGGCTACACCTTC
>TRBJ1-1|TRBV19|TRBD1|14|.
CASSIRGQGTEAFF
TGTGCCAGTAGTATACGGGGACAGGGCACTGAAGCTTTCTTT